These T cell receptor beta chains were read from a single sample in a study of response to subunit inactivated influenza vaccine. TCRdb passed the RT-PCR reads through MiXCR, listing each CDR3 protein once. The sample lists roughly 500,000 distinct CDR3 sequences, 16% occurring once. Specimen: CD4+ T cells sorted from PBMCs, collected 23 to 25 months after vaccination. The receptors here all came from a man aged 50 to 69 who received an inactivated influenza vaccine. Each CDR3 is given without its conserved first and last residue. Each record gives: V gene, CDR3 length, CDR3 protein.

>TRBV7-6|13
ASSPGTGGGQPQH
>TRBV4-3|14
ASSQLPGQGNEKLF
>TRBV12-3/TRBV12-4|13
ASRLPGAGNTEAF
>TRBV30|10
AWSVTAYEQY
>TRBV6-2/TRBV6-3|13
ASSPMTTQRGELF
>TRBV10-3|11
AISRGQDTEAF
>TRBV7-9|10
ASSSGIYEQY
>TRBV20-1|14
SAYTGTGESNQPQH
>TRBV7-9|10
ASRRGPETQY
>TRBV30|12
AKNTGTADYGYT
>TRBV7-2|13
ASSLRSKRVGEQF
>TRBV20-1|13
SARVAGQGNDEQF
>TRBV20-1|12
SARTSGGLDTQY
>TRBV9|12
ASSEAPRGSGAF
>TRBV11-1|11
ASSWGQKETQY
>TRBV7-2|12
ASATKGGVNEQF
>TRBV28|13
ASSRQYGGAYGYT
>TRBV20-1|13
SAGGSGGNTREQY
>TRBV7-2|11
ATQEGPYNEQF
>TRBV18|13
ASSPAGRPNTEAF
>TRBV28|12
ASRRTSGRVEQY
>TRBV11-2|13
ASSSGQIKQETQY
>TRBV4-3|12
ASNQVLGPGELF